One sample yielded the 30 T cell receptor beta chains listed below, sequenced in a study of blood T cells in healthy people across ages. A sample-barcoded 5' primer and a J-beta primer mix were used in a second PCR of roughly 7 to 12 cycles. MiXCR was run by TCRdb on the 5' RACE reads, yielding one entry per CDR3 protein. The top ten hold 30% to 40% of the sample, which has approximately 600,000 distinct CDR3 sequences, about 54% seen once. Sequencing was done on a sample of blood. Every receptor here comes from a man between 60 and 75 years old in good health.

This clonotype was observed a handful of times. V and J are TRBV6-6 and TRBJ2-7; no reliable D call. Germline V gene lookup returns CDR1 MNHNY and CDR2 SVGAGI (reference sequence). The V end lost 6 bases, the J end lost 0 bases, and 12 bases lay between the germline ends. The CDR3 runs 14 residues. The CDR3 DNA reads TGTGCCAGCAGGGGAACCTCCGGCTCCTACGAGCAGTACTTC. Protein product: CASRGTSGSYEQYF.

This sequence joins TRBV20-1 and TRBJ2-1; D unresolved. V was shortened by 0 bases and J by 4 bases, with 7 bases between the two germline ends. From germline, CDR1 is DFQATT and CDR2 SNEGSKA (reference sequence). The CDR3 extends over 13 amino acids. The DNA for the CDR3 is TGCAGTGCTAGAGACCAACCATACAATGAGCAGTTCTTC. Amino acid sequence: CSARDQPYNEQFF.

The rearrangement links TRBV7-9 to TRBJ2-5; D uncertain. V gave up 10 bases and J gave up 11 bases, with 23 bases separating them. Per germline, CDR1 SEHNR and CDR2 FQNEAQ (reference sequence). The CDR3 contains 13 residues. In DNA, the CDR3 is TGTGCCAAATCTGGCCTCGATAAGAATGAGCAGTACTTC. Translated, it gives CAKSGLDKNEQYF.

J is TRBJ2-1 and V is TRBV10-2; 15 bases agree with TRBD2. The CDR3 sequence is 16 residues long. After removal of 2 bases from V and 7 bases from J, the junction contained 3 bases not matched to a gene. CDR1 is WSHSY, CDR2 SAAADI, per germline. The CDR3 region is CASSEMGLAGGNEQFF. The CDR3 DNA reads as TGCGCCAGCAGTGAGATGGGACTAGCGGGGGGTAATGAGCAGTTCTTC.

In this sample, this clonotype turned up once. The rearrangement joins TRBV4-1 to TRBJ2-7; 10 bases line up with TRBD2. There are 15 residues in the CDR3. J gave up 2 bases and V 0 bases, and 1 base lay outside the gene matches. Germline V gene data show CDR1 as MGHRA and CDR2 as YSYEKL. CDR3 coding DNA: TGCGCCAGCAGCCAAGAACTAGCGGGGACCTACGAGCAGTACTTC. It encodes CASSQELAGTYEQYF.

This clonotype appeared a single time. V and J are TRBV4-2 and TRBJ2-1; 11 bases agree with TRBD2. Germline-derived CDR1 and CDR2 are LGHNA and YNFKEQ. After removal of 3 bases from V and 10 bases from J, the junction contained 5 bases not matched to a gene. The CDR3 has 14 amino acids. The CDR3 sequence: CASSHTTSGDEQFF. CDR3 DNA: TGTGCCAGCAGCCACACGACTAGCGGGGACGAGCAGTTCTTC.

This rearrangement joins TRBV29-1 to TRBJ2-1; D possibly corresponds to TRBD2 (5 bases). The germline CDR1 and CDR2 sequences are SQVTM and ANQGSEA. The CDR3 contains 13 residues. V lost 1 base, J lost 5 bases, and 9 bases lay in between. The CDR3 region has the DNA TGCAGCGTTGAAGGGCTAGCCGACAATGAGCAGTTCTTC. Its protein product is CSVEGLADNEQFF.

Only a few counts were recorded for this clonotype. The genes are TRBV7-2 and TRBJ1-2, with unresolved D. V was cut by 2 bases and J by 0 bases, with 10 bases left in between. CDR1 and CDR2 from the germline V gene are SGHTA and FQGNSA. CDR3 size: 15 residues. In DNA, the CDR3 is TGTGCCAGCAGCTTAAGTGGGCCCCCTAACTATGGCTACACCTTC. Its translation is CASSLSGPPNYGYTF. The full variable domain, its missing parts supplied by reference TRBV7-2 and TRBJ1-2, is GAGVSQSPSNKVTEKGKDVELRCDPISGHTALYWYRQSLGQGLEFLIYFQGNSAPDKSGLPSDRFSAERTGGSVSTLTIQRTQQEDSAVYLCASSLSGPPNYGYTFGSGTRLTVV.

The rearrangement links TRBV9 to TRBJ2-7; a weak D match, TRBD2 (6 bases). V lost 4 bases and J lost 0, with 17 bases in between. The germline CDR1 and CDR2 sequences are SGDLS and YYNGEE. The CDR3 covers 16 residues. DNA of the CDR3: TGTGCCAGCAGCCCCCGCTTAGCGGAGAGCTCCTACGAGCAGTACTTC. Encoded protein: CASSPRLAESSYEQYF.

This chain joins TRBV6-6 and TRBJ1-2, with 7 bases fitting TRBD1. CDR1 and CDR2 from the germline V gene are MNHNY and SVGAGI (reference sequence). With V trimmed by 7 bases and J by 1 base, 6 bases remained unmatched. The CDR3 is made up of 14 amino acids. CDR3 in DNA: TGTGCCAGCACCCTGGGACAGAGTAACTATGGCTACACCTTC. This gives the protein CASTLGQSNYGYTF.

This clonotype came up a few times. The CDR3 is CSARPARGGQETQYF. The DNA of the CDR3 is TGCAGTGCTAGACCCGCACGGGGGGGCCAAGAGACCCAGTACTTC. The chain recombines TRBV20-1 with TRBJ2-5, with 8 bases matching TRBD2. The V segment lost 2 bases and the J segment 1 base; nucleotides outside the gene matches: 6. The CDR3 loop spans 15 amino acids. The germline CDR1 and CDR2 sequences are DFQATT and SNEGSKA (reference sequence).

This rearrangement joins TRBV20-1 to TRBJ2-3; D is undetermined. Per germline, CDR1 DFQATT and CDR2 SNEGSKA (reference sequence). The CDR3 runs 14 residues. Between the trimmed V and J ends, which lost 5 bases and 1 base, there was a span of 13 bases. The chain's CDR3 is CSAPIPPGTDTQYF. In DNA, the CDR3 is TGCAGTGCTCCAATTCCTCCCGGCACAGATACGCAGTATTTT.

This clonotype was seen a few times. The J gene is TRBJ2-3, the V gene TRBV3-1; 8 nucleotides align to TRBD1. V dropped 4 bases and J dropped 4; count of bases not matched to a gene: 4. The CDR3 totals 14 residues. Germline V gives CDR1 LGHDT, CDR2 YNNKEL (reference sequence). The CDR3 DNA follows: TGTGCCAGCAGCCTGACAGGGGTGGCAGATACGCAGTATTTT. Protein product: CASSLTGVADTQYF.

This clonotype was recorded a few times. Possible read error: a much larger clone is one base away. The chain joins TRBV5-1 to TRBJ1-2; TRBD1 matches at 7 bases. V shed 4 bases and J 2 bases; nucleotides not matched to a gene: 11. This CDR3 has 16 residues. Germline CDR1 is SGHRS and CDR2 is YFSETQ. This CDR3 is CASSPAPGQTNYGYTF. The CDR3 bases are TGCGCCAGCAGCCCAGCACCGGGACAGACCAACTATGGCTACACCTTC.

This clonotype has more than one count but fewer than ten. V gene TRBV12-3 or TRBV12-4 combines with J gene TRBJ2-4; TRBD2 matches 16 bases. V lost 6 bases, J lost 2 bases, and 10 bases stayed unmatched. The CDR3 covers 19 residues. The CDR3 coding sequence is TGTGCCAGCAGACTAGGGGGACTAGCGGGGGGGCCAACCAAAAACATTCAGTACTTC. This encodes CASRLGGLAGGPTKNIQYF.

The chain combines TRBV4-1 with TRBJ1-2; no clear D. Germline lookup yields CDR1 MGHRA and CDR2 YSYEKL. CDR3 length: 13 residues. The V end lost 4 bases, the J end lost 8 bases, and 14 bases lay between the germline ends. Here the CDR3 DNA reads TGCGCCAGCAGCCGACCGGGTCCTCAGGGCTACACCTTC. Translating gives CASSRPGPQGYTF.

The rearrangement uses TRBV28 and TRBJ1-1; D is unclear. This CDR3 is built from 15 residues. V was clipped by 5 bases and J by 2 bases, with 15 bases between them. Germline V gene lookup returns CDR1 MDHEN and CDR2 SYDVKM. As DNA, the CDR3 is TGTGCCAGCAGTCCCCGGAGGACCCCCAACACTGAAGCTTTCTTT. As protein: CASSPRRTPNTEAFF.

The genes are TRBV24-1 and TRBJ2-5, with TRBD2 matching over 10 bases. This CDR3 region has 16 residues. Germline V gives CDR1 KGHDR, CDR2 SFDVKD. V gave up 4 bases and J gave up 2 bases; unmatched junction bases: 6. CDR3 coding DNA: TGTGCCACCAGTGACCCCGCTAGCGGGGGACAAGAGACCCAGTACTTC. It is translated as CATSDPASGGQETQYF.

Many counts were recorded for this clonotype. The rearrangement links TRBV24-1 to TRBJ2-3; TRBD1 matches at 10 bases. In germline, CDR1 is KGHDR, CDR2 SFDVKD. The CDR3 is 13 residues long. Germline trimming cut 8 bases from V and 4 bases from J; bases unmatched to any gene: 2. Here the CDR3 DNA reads TGTGCCACCACCGGACAGGGGGCAGATACGCAGTATTTT. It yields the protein CATTGQGADTQYF.

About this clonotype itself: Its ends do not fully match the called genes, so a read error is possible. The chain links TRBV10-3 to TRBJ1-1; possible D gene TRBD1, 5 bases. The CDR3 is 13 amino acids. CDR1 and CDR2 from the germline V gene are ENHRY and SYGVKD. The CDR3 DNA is TGTACCATCAGTGGCGGGGGTGCGACTGAAGCTTTCTTT. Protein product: CTISGGGATEAFF.

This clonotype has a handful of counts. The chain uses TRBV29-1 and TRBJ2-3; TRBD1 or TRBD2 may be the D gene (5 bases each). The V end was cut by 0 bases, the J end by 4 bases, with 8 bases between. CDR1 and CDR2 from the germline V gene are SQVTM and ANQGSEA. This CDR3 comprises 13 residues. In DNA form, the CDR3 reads TGCAGCGTTGAAGATGTGGGGGCAGATACGCAGTATTTT. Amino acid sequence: CSVEDVGADTQYF.

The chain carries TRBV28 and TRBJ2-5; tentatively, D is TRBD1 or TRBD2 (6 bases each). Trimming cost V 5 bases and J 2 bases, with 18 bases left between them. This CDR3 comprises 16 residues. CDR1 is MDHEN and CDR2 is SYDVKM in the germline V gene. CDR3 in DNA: TGTGCCAGCAGTCCCCAGGGGAGGACAGCACAAGAGACCCAGTACTTC. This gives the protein CASSPQGRTAQETQYF.

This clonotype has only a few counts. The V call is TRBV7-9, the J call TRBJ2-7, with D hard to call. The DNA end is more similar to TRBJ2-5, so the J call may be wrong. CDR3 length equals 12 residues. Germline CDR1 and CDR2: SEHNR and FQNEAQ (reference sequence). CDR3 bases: TGTGCCAGCAGCTTCGAAGTAGAGACCCAGTACTTC. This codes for CASSFEVETQYF.

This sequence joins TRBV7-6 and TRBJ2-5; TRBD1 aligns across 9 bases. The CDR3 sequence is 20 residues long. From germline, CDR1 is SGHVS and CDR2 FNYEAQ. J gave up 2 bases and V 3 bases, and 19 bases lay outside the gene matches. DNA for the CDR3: TGTGCCAGCAGCTTGGGTCCCGGACAGGGGTACGAGGGCCGGCAAGAGACCCAGTACTTC. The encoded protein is CASSLGPGQGYEGRQETQYF.

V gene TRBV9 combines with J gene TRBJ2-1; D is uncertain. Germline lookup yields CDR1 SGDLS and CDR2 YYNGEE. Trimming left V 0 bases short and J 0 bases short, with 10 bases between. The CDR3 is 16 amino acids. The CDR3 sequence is CASSVEGRSSYNEQFF. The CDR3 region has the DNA TGTGCCAGCAGCGTAGAGGGTCGATCCTCCTACAATGAGCAGTTCTTC.

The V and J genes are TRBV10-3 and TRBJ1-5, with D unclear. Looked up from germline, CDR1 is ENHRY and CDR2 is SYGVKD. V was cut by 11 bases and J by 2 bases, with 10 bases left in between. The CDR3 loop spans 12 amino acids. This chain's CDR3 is CAVQGRNQPQHF. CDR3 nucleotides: TGTGCCGTACAAGGCCGCAATCAGCCCCAGCATTTT.

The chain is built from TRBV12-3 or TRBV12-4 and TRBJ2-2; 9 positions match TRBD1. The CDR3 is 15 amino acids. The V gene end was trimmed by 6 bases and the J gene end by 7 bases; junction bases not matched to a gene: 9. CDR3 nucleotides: TGTGCCAGCAGCAGTTACAGGGGGCAGGGCGGGGAGCTGTTTTTT. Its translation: CASSSYRGQGGELFF.

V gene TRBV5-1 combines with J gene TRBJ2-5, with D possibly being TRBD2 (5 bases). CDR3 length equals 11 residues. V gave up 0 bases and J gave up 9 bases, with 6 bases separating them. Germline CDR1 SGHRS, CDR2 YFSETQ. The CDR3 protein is CASSLAEAQYF. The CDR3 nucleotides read TGCGCCAGCAGCTTGGCGGAGGCCCAGTACTTC.

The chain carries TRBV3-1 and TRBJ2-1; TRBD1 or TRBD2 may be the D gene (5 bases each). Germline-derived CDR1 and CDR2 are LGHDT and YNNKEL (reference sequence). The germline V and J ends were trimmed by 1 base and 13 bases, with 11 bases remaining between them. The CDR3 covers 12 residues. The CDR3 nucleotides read TGTGCCAGCAGCCAAGGCGTCGGGGCCCAGTTCTTC. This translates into CASSQGVGAQFF.

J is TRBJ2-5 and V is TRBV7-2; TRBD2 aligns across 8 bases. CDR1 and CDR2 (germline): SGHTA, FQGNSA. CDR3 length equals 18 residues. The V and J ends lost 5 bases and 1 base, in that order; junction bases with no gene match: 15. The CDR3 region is CASSPSPQLAATQETQYF. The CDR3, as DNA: TGTGCCAGCAGCCCATCCCCCCAACTAGCGGCCACCCAAGAGACCCAGTACTTC.